A single sample gave rise to the 12 T cell receptor beta chains below, sequenced in a study of blood T cell repertoires in COVID-19. The repertoire was sequenced with immunoSEQ multiplex PCR; TCRdb's copy has only in-frame clones and lacks some. Of under 350,000 clones listed, about 89% were seen once; the top ten hold about 1.7%. The sequencing sample was made of PBMCs or T cells enriched from blood (not recorded which). Receptors were obtained from a woman between 35 and 50 years old who had recovered from COVID-19.

V is TRBV2 and J is TRBJ1-1, with a weak D call TRBD1 (5 bases). Germline CDR1 reads SNHLY; CDR2 reads FYNNEI. The ends were cut back, 2 bases at V and 3 bases at J, with 10 bases in the middle. This CDR3 is built from 14 residues. The CDR3 bases are TGTGCCAGCAGTGAATGGGGCCGGGACACTGAAGCTTTCTTT. As protein: CASSEWGRDTEAFF.

CDR3 in amino acids: CASSEAFYRGNTEAFF. For the CDR3, the DNA is TGTGCCAGCAGTGAAGCGTTCTACAGGGGGAACACTGAAGCTTTCTTT. The chain combines TRBV6-1 with TRBJ1-1, with 7 bases identical to TRBD1. The J segment lost 1 base and the V segment lost 0 bases, leaving 5 bases of the junction unmatched. Germline-derived CDR1 and CDR2 are MNHNS and SASEGT. There are 16 residues in the CDR3.

This clone was recorded only once. The V call is TRBV5-1, the J call TRBJ2-3; D unresolved. The V gene's germline CDR1 is SGHRS and CDR2 YFSETQ. Trimming took off 0 bases at V and 2 bases at J, with 7 bases between the two ends. This CDR3 is 14 amino acids long. This chain's CDR3 is CASSLESNTDTQYF. The CDR3 DNA sequence: TGCGCCAGCAGCTTGGAGAGTAACACAGATACGCAGTATTTT. The full variable domain, rest sourced from reference TRBV5-1 and TRBJ2-3, is KAGVTQTPRYLIKTRGQQVTLSCSPISGHRSVSWYQQTPGQGLQFLFEYFSETQRNKGNFPGRFSGRQFSNSRSEMNVSTLELGDSALYLCASSLESNTDTQYFGPGTRLTVL.

The genes are TRBV28 and TRBJ2-2; TRBD2 matches 9 bases. The V and J ends lost 5 bases and 5 bases, in that order; junction bases with no gene match: 6. Per germline, CDR1 MDHEN and CDR2 SYDVKM. The length of the CDR3 is 15 residues. CDR3 in DNA: TGTGCCAGCAGTAGCCGACTAGCGGTAACCGGGGAGCTGTTTTTT. Its protein product is CASSSRLAVTGELFF. Together with reference TRBV28 and TRBJ2-2, the CDR3 gives the full variable domain: DVKVTQSSRYLVKRTGEKVFLECVQDMDHENMFWYRQDPGLGLRLIYFSYDVKMKEKGDIPEGYSVSREKKERFSLILESASTNQTSMYLCASSSRLAVTGELFFGEGSRLTVL.

The rearrangement joins TRBV27 to TRBJ1-6; TRBD1 agrees at 11 bases. With 8 bases clipped from V and 9 bases from J, the junction kept 3 bases outside the gene matches. Germline CDR1 is MNHEY and CDR2 is SMNVEV (reference sequence). The CDR3 spans 13 residues. Here the CDR3 DNA reads TGTGCCAGCGGTGGGACAGGGGGTTCACCCCTCCACTTT. Its protein is CASGGTGGSPLHF.

This sequence joins TRBV7-2 and TRBJ1-1, with 9 bases that match TRBD1. The CDR3 spans 15 residues. V shed 7 bases, J shed 4 bases, and the junction held 10 bases outside the gene matches. From germline, CDR1 is SGHTA and CDR2 FQGNSA. The DNA of the CDR3 is TGTGCCAGCACCCCCACAGGGGGCGTTCGCACTGAAGCTTTCTTT. It is translated as CASTPTGGVRTEAFF.

The V call is TRBV12-5, the J call TRBJ2-3; D gene uncertain. CDR1 and CDR2 from the germline V gene are LGHNT and FRNRAP. This CDR3 has 16 amino acids. V lost 1 base to trimming and J lost 1 base, with 12 bases between them. The CDR3 coding sequence is TGTGCTAGTGGTTTGGGACTTTTACCGGGCACAGATACGCAGTATTTT. Residues: CASGLGLLPGTDTQYF.

The J gene is TRBJ2-3, the V gene TRBV3-1 (or the pseudogene TRBV3-2); 8 nucleotides match TRBD2. The CDR3 runs 15 residues. J lost 1 base, V lost 3 bases, and 3 bases had no gene match. CDR1 LGHDT and CDR2 YNNKEL come from the germline V gene (reference sequence). The CDR3 DNA follows: TGTGCCAGCAGCCAGTGGCGGGGGGGCACAGATACGCAGTATTTT. It specifies CASSQWRGGTDTQYF.

This chain joins TRBV11-2 and TRBJ1-1; TRBD1 might be the D (6 bases). This CDR3 is built from 14 residues. Trimming took off 5 bases at V and 2 bases at J, with 12 bases between the two ends. Germline loops: CDR1 SGHAT, CDR2 FQNNGV. The CDR3 region has the DNA TGTGCCAGCAGCGCGACAGGCGTTAACACTGAAGCTTTCTTT. Translation gives CASSATGVNTEAFF.

This sequence joins TRBV5-1 and TRBJ1-5; D perhaps matches TRBD1 (6 bases). CDR3 length: 14 residues. The germline gives CDR1 SGHRS, CDR2 YFSETQ. Trimming left V 4 bases short and J 3 bases short, with 11 bases between. CDR3 loop: CASSQDSPNQPQHF. CDR3 in DNA: TGCGCCAGCAGCCAGGACAGCCCCAATCAGCCCCAGCATTTT.

This clone was observed a handful of times. The chain couples TRBV29-1 to TRBJ1-2; 7 bases are shared with TRBD1. V lost 4 bases, J lost 6 bases, and 8 bases stayed unmatched. The CDR3 is made up of 13 amino acids. The germline CDR1 and CDR2 sequences are SQVTM and ANQGSEA. The CDR3 region is CSVVIDRVDGYTF. As DNA, the CDR3 is TGCAGCGTTGTAATAGACAGGGTCGATGGCTACACCTTC. The full variable domain, completed using reference TRBV29-1 and TRBJ1-2, is SAVISQKPSRDICQRGTSLTIQCQVDSQVTMMFWYRQQPGQSLTLIATANQGSEATYESGFVIDKFPISRPNLTFSTLTVSNMSPEDSSIYLCSVVIDRVDGYTFGSGTRLTVV.

Only a few counts were recorded for this clone. The chain carries TRBV7-3 and TRBJ2-1; the match to TRBD2 covers 7 bases. The length of the CDR3 is 15 residues. V dropped 2 bases and J dropped 3; count of bases not matched to a gene: 4. Per germline, CDR1 SGHTA and CDR2 FQGTGA. Here the CDR3 reads CASSLSQRGYNEQFF. The CDR3 DNA sequence: TGTGCCAGCAGCTTATCCCAGCGGGGCTACAATGAGCAGTTCTTC.